The source of this T cell receptor beta chain is a study of CD8 T cells in ankylosing spondylitis. From the 5' RACE reads, TCRdb called clonotypes with MiXCR, one entry per CDR3 protein. This repertoire shows about 90,000 distinct CDR3 sequences, approximately 30% found once; its top ten account for 50% to 60%. This CDR3 region has 15 residues. Trimming took 0 bases from V and 0 from J, leaving 6 bases between them. Germline CDR1 and CDR2: ENHRY and SYGVKD. The sequenced sample was blood, either unsorted or a sorted T cell fraction (not recorded which). The V call is TRBV10-3, the J call TRBJ1-5, with D unclear. This clonotype was sampled from a male donor with ankylosing spondylitis or in good health (not recorded which). The CDR3 loop is CAISESKVSNQPQHF. The CDR3 nucleotides are TGTGCCATCAGTGAGTCGAAGGTTAGCAATCAGCCCCAGCATTTT.